This section outlines one T cell receptor beta chain sequence together with its context. This CDR3 region has 16 residues. The V gene end was trimmed by 4 bases and the J gene end by 0 bases; junction bases not matched to a gene: 3. Germline assignment: CDR1 SEHNR and CDR2 FQNEAQ (reference sequence). This sample stems from a study of shared clonotypes between healthy human individuals. Samples underwent the assay at deep level. Every subset had its genomic DNA shared out evenly among several immunoSEQ plates. The repertoire was sequenced with immunoSEQ multiplex PCR; TCRdb's copy has only in-frame clones and lacks some. The table lists roughly 1.4 million clones, 97% to 99% of them singletons. The study drew its donors from healthy HIV-negative adults without recent acute infections or vaccinations.

The sample taken for sequencing was naive CD4+ T cells sorted from blood. Subset meaning: CD45RA+ positively selected. This sequence originates from a man aged 25-45 years in good health. The genes are TRBV7-9 and TRBJ2-3, with 11 bases identical to TRBD2. The CDR3 DNA sequence: TGTGCCAGCAGCTCGGGACTAGCGGCTAGCACAGATACGCAGTATTTT. Its protein is CASSSGLAASTDTQYF.